Listed here is a single TCR beta chain. The germline V and J ends were trimmed by 0 bases and 1 base, with 11 bases remaining between them. This CDR3 is 16 amino acids long. From germline, CDR1 is LNHDA and CDR2 SQIVND (reference sequence). The sample comes from a study of blood T cell repertoires in COVID-19. For the study at large: Acute-phase and convalescent COVID-19 samples originated in the United States, Italy and Spain. T cells, B-cell-depleted T cells, or PBMCs supplied cDNA or gDNA.

As processed by the authors: Estimated nucleated cell counts came from reference gene primer amplification. The repertoire was sequenced with immunoSEQ multiplex PCR; TCRdb's copy has only in-frame clones and lacks some. From that table come the V and J calls and clone size; the DNA was used to work out D and trimming. The table includes approximately 6,600 clones, approximately 92% detected once. Input material: peripheral blood. The chain employs TRBV19 and TRBJ2-3; no reliable D call. The receptor was derived from a man aged 80 or over with active COVID-19. The DNA of the CDR3 is TGTGCCAGTAGTATAGATGCGTCGGTCGGCACAGATACGCAGTATTTT. As protein: CASSIDASVGTDTQYF.